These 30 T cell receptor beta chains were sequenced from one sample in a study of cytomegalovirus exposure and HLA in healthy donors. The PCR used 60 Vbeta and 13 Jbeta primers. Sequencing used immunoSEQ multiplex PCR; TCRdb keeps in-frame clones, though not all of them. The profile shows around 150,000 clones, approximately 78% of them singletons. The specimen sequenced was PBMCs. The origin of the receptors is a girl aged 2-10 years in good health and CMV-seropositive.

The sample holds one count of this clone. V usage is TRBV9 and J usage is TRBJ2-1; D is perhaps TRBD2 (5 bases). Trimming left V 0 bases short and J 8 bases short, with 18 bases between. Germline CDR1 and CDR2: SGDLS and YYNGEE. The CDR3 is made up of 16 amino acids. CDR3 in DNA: TGTGCCAGCAGCGTAGCTACCCTCCCCGGAGGTGATGAGCAGTTCTTC. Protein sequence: CASSVATLPGGDEQFF.

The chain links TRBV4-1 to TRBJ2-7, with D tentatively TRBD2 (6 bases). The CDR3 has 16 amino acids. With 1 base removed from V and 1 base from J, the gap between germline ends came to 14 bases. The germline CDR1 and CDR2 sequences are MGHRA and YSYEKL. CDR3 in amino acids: CASSQVWGSGSYEQYF. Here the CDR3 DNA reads TGCGCCAGCAGCCAAGTATGGGGGAGCGGGTCCTACGAGCAGTACTTC.

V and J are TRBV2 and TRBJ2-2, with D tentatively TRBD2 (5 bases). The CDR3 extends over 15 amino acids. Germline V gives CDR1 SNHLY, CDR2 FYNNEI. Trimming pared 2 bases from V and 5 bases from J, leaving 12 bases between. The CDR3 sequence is CASSELEGETGELFF. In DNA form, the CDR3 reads TGTGCCAGCAGTGAACTTGAGGGAGAGACCGGGGAGCTGTTTTTT.

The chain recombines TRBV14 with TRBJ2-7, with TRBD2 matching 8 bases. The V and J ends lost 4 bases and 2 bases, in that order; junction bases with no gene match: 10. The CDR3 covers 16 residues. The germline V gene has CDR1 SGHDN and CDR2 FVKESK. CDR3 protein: CASSLISGRRPYEQYF. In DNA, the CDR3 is TGTGCCAGCAGCCTAATAAGCGGGAGACGACCCTACGAGCAGTACTTC.

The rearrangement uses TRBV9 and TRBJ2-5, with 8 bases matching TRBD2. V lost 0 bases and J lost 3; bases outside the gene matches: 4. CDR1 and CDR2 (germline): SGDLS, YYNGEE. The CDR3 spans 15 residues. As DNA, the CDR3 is TGTGCCAGCAGCGTAGGGCTAGCGGGCGAAGAGACCCAGTACTTC. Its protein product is CASSVGLAGEETQYF.

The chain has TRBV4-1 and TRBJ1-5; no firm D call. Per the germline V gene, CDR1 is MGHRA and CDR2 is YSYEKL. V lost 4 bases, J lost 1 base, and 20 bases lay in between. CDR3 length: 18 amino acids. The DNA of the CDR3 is TGCGCCAGCAGCCCCGGGTGGGGAGGTCTTCTGAGCAATCAGCCCCAGCATTTT. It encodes CASSPGWGGLLSNQPQHF.

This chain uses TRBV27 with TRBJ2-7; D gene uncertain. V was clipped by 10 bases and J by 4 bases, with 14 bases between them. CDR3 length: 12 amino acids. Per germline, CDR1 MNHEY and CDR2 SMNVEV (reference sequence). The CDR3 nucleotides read TGTGCCACCCGTTATTCGAGGTACGAGCAGTACTTC. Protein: CATRYSRYEQYF.

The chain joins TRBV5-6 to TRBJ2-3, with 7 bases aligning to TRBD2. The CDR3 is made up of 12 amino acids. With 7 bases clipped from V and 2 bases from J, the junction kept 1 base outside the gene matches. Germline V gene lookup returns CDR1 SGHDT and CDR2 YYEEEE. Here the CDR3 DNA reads TGTGCCAGCGCGGGAGACACAGATACGCAGTATTTT. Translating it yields CASAGDTDTQYF.

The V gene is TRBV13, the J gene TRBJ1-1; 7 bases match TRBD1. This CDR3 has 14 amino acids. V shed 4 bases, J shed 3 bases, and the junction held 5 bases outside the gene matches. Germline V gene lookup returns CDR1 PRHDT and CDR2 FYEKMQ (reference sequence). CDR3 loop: CASSSQGEDTEAFF. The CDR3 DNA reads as TGTGCCAGCAGCTCTCAGGGGGAGGACACTGAAGCTTTCTTT.

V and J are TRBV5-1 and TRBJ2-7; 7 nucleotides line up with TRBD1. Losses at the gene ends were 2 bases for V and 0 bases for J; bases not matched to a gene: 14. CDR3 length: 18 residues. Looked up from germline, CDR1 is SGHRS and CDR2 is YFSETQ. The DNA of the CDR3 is TGCGCCAGCAGCTTAAAGTACAGGGGCCAACCCTTCTCCTACGAGCAGTACTTC. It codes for CASSLKYRGQPFSYEQYF.

CDR3 residues: CASSSHPASSTDTQYF. The DNA for the CDR3 is TGTGCCAGCAGTTCCCACCCAGCGTCAAGCACAGATACGCAGTATTTT. J is TRBJ2-3 and V is TRBV28; the D is unclear. Trimming took off 4 bases at V and 0 bases at J, with 14 bases between the two ends. There are 16 residues in the CDR3. The germline gives CDR1 MDHEN, CDR2 SYDVKM.

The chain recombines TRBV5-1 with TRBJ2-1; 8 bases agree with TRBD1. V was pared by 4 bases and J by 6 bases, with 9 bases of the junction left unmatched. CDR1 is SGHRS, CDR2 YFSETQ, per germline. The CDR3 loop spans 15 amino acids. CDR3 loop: CASSPQGVESNEQFF. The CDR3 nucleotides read TGCGCCAGCAGCCCACAGGGGGTCGAGAGCAATGAGCAGTTCTTC.

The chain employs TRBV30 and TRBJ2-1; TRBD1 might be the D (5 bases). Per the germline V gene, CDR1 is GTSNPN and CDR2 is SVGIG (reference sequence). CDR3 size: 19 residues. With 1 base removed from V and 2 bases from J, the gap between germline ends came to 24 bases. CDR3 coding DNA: TGTGCCTGGAGTGACCCCTCGACAGCCGTCTATGGGACCTACAATGAGCAGTTCTTC. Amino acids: CAWSDPSTAVYGTYNEQFF.

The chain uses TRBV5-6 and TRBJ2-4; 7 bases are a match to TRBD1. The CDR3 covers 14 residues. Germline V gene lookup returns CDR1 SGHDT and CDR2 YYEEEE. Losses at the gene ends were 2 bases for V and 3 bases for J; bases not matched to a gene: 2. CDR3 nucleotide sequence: TGTGCCAGCAGCTTACGGGACAGCAAAAACATTCAGTACTTC. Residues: CASSLRDSKNIQYF.

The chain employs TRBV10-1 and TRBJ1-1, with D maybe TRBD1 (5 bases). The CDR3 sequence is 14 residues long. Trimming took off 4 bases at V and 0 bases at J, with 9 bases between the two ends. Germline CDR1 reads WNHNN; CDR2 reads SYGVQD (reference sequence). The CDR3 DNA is TGCGCCAGCAGTGTAAGCAGGGTGAACACTGAAGCTTTCTTT. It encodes CASSVSRVNTEAFF.

CDR3 nucleotide sequence: TGTGCCAGCAGCCAAGATGGACAGTGGACAGATACGCAGTATTTT. As protein: CASSQDGQWTDTQYF. The J gene is TRBJ2-3, the V gene TRBV14; TRBD1 is a possible D gene (6 bases). The CDR3 loop spans 15 amino acids. V lost 0 bases and J 3 bases, leaving 10 bases between the germline ends. From germline, CDR1 is SGHDN and CDR2 FVKESK.

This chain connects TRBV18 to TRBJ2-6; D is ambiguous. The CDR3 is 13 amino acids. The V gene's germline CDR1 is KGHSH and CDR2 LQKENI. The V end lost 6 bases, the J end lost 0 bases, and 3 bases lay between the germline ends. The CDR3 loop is CASSNSGANVLTF. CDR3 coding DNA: TGTGCCAGCTCTAACTCTGGGGCCAACGTCCTGACTTTC. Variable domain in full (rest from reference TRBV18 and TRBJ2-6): NAGVMQNPRHLVRRRGQEARLRCSPMKGHSHVYWYRQLPEEGLKFMVYLQKENIIDESGMPKERFSAEFPKEGPSILRIQQVVRGDSAAYFCASSNSGANVLTFGAGSRLTVL.

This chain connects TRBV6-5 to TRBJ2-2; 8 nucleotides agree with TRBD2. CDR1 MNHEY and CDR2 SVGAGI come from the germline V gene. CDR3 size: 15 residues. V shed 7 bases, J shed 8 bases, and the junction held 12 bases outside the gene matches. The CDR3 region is CASTVAGPAAGELFF. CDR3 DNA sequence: TGTGCCAGCACCGTAGCGGGGCCGGCGGCGGGGGAGCTGTTTTTT.

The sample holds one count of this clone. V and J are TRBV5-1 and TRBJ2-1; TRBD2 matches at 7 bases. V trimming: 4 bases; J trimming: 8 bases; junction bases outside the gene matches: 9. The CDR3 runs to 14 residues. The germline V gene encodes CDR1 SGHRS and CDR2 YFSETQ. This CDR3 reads CASSHRLAGDEQFF. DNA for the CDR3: TGCGCCAGCAGCCATAGACTAGCTGGCGATGAGCAGTTCTTC.

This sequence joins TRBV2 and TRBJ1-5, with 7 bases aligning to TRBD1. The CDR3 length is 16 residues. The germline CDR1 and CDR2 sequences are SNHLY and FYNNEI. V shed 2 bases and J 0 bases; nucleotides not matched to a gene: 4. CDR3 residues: CASSESRGHSNQPQHF. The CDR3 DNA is TGTGCCAGCAGTGAATCAAGGGGGCATAGCAATCAGCCCCAGCATTTT.

The CDR3 DNA sequence: TGTGCCAGCACGGGGGGCAGACAGGGGACGATCTACGAGCAGTACTTC. Translation: CASTGGRQGTIYEQYF. The chain is built from TRBV2 and TRBJ2-7; possible D gene TRBD1, 8 bases. The CDR3 runs 16 residues. Germline CDR1 SNHLY, CDR2 FYNNEI. V dropped 7 bases and J dropped 3 bases, with 22 bases sitting between them.

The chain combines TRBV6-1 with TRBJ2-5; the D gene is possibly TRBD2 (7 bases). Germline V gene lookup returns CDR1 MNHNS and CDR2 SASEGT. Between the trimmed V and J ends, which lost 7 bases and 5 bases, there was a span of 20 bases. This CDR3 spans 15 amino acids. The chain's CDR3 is CASTGGGRGGETQYF. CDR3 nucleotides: TGTGCCAGCACGGGAGGAGGGAGGGGGGGGGAGACCCAGTACTTC.

This chain's CDR3 is CASRTTGARKNIQYF. The DNA for the CDR3 is TGTGCCAGCAGGACGACAGGGGCGAGGAAAAACATTCAGTACTTC. The V gene is TRBV27, the J gene TRBJ2-4; 8 nucleotides align to TRBD1. V gave up 6 bases and J gave up 4 bases; unmatched junction bases: 8. The CDR3 is made up of 15 amino acids. CDR1 and CDR2 (germline): MNHEY, SMNVEV (reference sequence).

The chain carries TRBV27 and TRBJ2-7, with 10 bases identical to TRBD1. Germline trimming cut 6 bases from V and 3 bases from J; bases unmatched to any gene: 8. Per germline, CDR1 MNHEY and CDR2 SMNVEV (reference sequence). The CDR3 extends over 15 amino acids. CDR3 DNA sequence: TGTGCCAGCAGCATTGGGACAGGGGTAATCTACGAGCAGTACTTC. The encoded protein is CASSIGTGVIYEQYF.

DNA of the CDR3: TGTGCCAGCAGCGCTGGGACAGGGGTTGAAAAACTGTTTTTT. It encodes CASSAGTGVEKLFF. The J gene is TRBJ1-4, the V gene TRBV6-1; 10 bases are shared with TRBD1. Germline values: CDR1 MNHNS, CDR2 SASEGT. This CDR3 region has 14 residues. Trimming at V came to 6 bases and at J to 7 bases, leaving 5 bases not matched to a gene.

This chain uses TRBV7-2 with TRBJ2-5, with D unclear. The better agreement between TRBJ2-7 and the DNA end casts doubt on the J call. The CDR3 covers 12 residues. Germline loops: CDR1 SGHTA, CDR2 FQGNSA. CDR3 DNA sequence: TGTGCCAGCAGCTTTCTGTCAAACGAGCAGTACTTC. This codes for CASSFLSNEQYF.

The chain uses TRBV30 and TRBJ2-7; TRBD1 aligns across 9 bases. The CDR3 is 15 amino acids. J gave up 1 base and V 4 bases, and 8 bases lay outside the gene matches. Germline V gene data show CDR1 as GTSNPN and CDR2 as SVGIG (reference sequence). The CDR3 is CAWTGRGQGSYEQYF. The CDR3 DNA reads TGTGCCTGGACGGGGCGCGGACAGGGGTCCTACGAGCAGTACTTC.

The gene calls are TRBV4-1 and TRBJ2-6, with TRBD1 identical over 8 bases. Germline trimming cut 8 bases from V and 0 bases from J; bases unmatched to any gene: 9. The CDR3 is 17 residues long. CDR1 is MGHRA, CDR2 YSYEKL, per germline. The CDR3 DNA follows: TGCGCCAGCGCCCAAGGACAGGGCTACTCTGGGGCCAACGTCCTGACTTTC. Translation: CASAQGQGYSGANVLTF.

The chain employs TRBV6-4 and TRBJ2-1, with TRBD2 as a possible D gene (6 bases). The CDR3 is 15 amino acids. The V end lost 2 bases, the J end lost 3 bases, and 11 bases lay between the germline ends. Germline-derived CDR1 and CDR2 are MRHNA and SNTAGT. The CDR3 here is CASSDGGARYNEQFF. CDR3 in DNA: TGTGCCAGCAGTGACGGCGGGGCCCGCTACAATGAGCAGTTCTTC.

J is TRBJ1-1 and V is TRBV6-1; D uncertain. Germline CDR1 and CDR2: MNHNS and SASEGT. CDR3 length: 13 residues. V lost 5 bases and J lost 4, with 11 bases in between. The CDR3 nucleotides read TGTGCCAGCAGTATCCCAGCGAGCACTGAAGCTTTCTTT. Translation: CASSIPASTEAFF.